This entry features one TCR beta chain sequence. Germline-derived CDR1 and CDR2 are SNHLY and FYNNEI. Trimming pared 9 bases from V and 0 bases from J, leaving 8 bases between. The CDR3 covers 12 residues. Under the authors' procedure: Estimation of nucleated cell counts was performed using reference gene primer amplification. Profiled with immunoSEQ multiplex PCR; TCRdb holds only in-frame clones, not every one. V and J calls and clone size are those listed in that table; D and trimming were worked out from the DNA. The table records fewer than 70,000 clones, 84% of them present only once. This sample is part of a study of blood T cell repertoires in COVID-19. At the level of the study: Spain, Italy and the United States supplied samples that represented acute and convalescent COVID-19. Sources were T cells, B-cell-depleted T cells, or PBMCs; the material itself was cDNA or gDNA.

V and J are TRBV2 and TRBJ1-2, with D possibly matching TRBD1 (6 bases). This TCR came from a man over 45 with active COVID-19. Source material: peripheral blood. The CDR3 nucleotides read TGTGCCAGTAACAGGGCTAACTATGGCTACACCTTC. Protein: CASNRANYGYTF.